This TCR beta chain is drawn from a study of blood T cells in healthy people across ages. Then a second PCR, running roughly 7 to 11 cycles, was carried out with a sample-barcoded 5' primer and a J-beta primer mix. One entry per CDR3 protein, called by TCRdb with MiXCR from the 5' RACE reads. The table records some 760,000 distinct CDR3 sequences, roughly 25% of them present only once. Between the trimmed V and J ends, which lost 5 bases and 7 bases, there was a span of 14 bases. This CDR3 is 14 amino acids long. This sample was shared with a second study, whose subject was T cells of mothers and their children.

The sample was blood. This chain connects TRBV12-3 or TRBV12-4 to TRBJ2-2; possibly TRBD2 for D (6 bases). The TCR originated in a boy younger than 18 in good health. The CDR3 here is CASSGGARSGELFF. As DNA, the CDR3 is TGTGCCAGCAGTGGAGGGGCTCGTAGCGGGGAGCTGTTTTTT.